A single sample gave rise to the 17 T cell receptor beta chains below, sequenced in a study of cytomegalovirus exposure and HLA in healthy donors. 13 Jbeta primers and 60 Vbeta primers were used for the PCR. Produced via immunoSEQ multiplex PCR; TCRdb's table is partial and in-frame only. The sample holds approximately 180,000 clones; over 70% are singletons and the top ten take more than 3.5%. Sequenced material: PBMCs. Every receptor here comes from a woman in her fifties or sixties in good health and CMV-seropositive.

Only a few counts were recorded for this clone. The chain couples TRBV7-3 to TRBJ1-1; 7 bases are a match to TRBD1. V shed 3 bases and J 7 bases; nucleotides not matched to a gene: 2. Germline V gene sequence: CDR1 SGHTA, CDR2 FQGTGA. The CDR3 extends over 12 amino acids. Written as DNA, the CDR3 is TGTGCCAGCAGCTTTGGACAGGTTGAAGCTTTCTTT. It encodes CASSFGQVEAFF. Together with reference TRBV7-3 and TRBJ1-1, the CDR3 gives the full variable domain: GAGVSQTPSNKVTEKGKYVELRCDPISGHTALYWYRQSLGQGPEFLIYFQGTGAADDSGLPNDRFFAVRPEGSVSTLKIQRTERGDSAVYLCASSFGQVEAFFGQGTRLTVV.

Notes on this clone: Distinct nucleotide sequences in the sample also encode this CDR3. The rearrangement links TRBV2 to TRBJ2-2, with TRBD2 identical over 12 bases. J was trimmed by 2 bases and V by 7 bases; bases with no gene match: 2. This CDR3 is built from 15 residues. Germline CDR1 reads SNHLY; CDR2 reads FYNNEI. The CDR3 here is CASNGLAGNTGELFF. The CDR3 DNA follows: TGTGCCAGCAACGGACTAGCGGGAAACACCGGGGAGCTGTTTTTT.

V and J are TRBV28 and TRBJ1-1, with a possible D match to TRBD1 (6 bases). V was trimmed by 4 bases and J by 1 base, leaving 10 bases between them. This CDR3 region has 14 residues. CDR1 and CDR2 from the germline V gene are MDHEN and SYDVKM. The CDR3 protein is CASSSGTPNTEAFF. The CDR3 DNA sequence: TGTGCCAGCAGTTCAGGGACACCGAACACTGAAGCTTTCTTT.

This chain joins TRBV5-1 and TRBJ1-1; D is possibly TRBD1 (5 bases). V lost 6 bases to trimming and J lost 2 bases, with 11 bases between them. CDR1 SGHRS and CDR2 YFSETQ come from the germline V gene. The CDR3 has 13 amino acids. The CDR3, as DNA: TGCGCCAGCAAATGGGGGGATAACACTGAAGCTTTCTTT. This codes for CASKWGDNTEAFF. The full variable domain, its missing parts supplied by reference TRBV5-1 and TRBJ1-1, is KAGVTQTPRYLIKTRGQQVTLSCSPISGHRSVSWYQQTPGQGLQFLFEYFSETQRNKGNFPGRFSGRQFSNSRSEMNVSTLELGDSALYLCASKWGDNTEAFFGQGTRLTVV.

The chain links TRBV28 to TRBJ1-5; 8 bases are a match to TRBD1. V shed 8 bases, J shed 6 bases, and the junction held 6 bases outside the gene matches. The CDR3 has 13 residues. The germline V gene encodes CDR1 MDHEN and CDR2 SYDVKM. CDR3 nucleotides: TGTGCCAGCTTTCAGGGGGCTGGTCAGCCCCAGCATTTT. Amino acid sequence: CASFQGAGQPQHF.

The CDR3 DNA reads TGTGCCAGCAACCCCTTCCCCGGGACAGGGGGAGGAAATGAGCAGTTCTTC. This gives the protein CASNPFPGTGGGNEQFF. This chain uses TRBV5-5 with TRBJ2-1, with TRBD1 matching 11 bases. The germline CDR1 and CDR2 sequences are SGHKS and YYEKEE (reference sequence). J gave up 7 bases and V 6 bases, and 15 bases lay outside the gene matches. The length of the CDR3 is 17 residues.

Concerning this clone: In the same sample, other DNA sequences code for this CDR3. The chain joins TRBV11-2 to TRBJ1-1; 8 bases are a match to TRBD1. The CDR3 is made up of 13 amino acids. V dropped 4 bases and J dropped 3; count of bases not matched to a gene: 1. Germline CDR1 and CDR2: SGHAT and FQNNGV. CDR3 in DNA: TGTGCCAGCAGCTCACAGGGGGACACTGAAGCTTTCTTT. Residues: CASSSQGDTEAFF.

The V gene is TRBV7-2, the J gene TRBJ2-3; 7 bases align to TRBD1. V was pared by 4 bases and J by 8 bases, with 12 bases of the junction left unmatched. CDR3 length: 15 amino acids. Germline V gene data show CDR1 as SGHTA and CDR2 as FQGNSA. In DNA, the CDR3 is TGTGCCAGCAGCTCGGACATCCCCAGGGGGTCTACGCAGTATTTT. Residues: CASSSDIPRGSTQYF.

A single count supports this clone. The CDR3 DNA reads TGTGCCTGGAGTGAAGTGTTCGGGTGGGACAGGGGGTTCGAGCAGTACTTC. Its translation is CAWSEVFGWDRGFEQYF. The chain combines TRBV30 with TRBJ2-5; 11 bases map to TRBD1. The J call may be in error: the DNA end matches TRBJ2-7 better. CDR1 and CDR2 from the germline V gene are GTSNPN and SVGIG (reference sequence). This CDR3 has 17 residues.

This rearrangement joins TRBV7-2 to TRBJ2-1; D is possibly TRBD1 (7 bases). Per germline, CDR1 SGHTA and CDR2 FQGNSA. V dropped 1 base and J dropped 4 bases, with 11 bases sitting between them. This CDR3 comprises 15 residues. In DNA form, the CDR3 reads TGTGCCAGCAGCTTAGGGGCAGGGGGGTACAATGAGCAGTTCTTC. It yields the protein CASSLGAGGYNEQFF. The whole variable domain, remainder taken from reference TRBV7-2 and TRBJ2-1, is GAGVSQSPSNKVTEKGKDVELRCDPISGHTALYWYRQSLGQGLEFLIYFQGNSAPDKSGLPSDRFSAERTGGSVSTLTIQRTQQEDSAVYLCASSLGAGGYNEQFFGPGTRLTVL.

The rearrangement links TRBV5-4 to TRBJ1-4; D is unresolved. Germline values: CDR1 SGHNT, CDR2 YYREEE (reference sequence). The V end lost 4 bases, the J end lost 8 bases, and 21 bases lay between the germline ends. The CDR3 is 16 amino acids. The CDR3 spells CASSRRLGGGEEKLFF. The CDR3, as DNA: TGTGCCAGCAGCCGGAGGTTGGGAGGAGGAGAGGAAAAACTGTTTTTT.

The chain links TRBV27 to TRBJ1-6; maybe TRBD1 (6 bases). The germline gives CDR1 MNHEY, CDR2 SMNVEV (reference sequence). The ends were cut back, 3 bases at V and 11 bases at J, with 11 bases in the middle. The CDR3 is 13 amino acids. DNA for the CDR3: TGTGCCAGCAGTTTTCAGGGGTGGACACCCCTCCACTTT. Encoded protein: CASSFQGWTPLHF.

The chain uses TRBV27 and TRBJ2-1, with no clear D. The germline V gene has CDR1 MNHEY and CDR2 SMNVEV (reference sequence). There are 13 residues in the CDR3. Trimming left V 0 bases short and J 7 bases short, with 7 bases between. The DNA for the CDR3 is TGTGCCAGCAGTTTATCGACTTTGAATGAGCAGTTCTTC. The encoded protein is CASSLSTLNEQFF.

The chain joins TRBV7-2 to TRBJ2-3; 10 nucleotides match TRBD2. The CDR3 totals 15 residues. Germline lookup yields CDR1 SGHTA and CDR2 FQGNSA. V dropped 5 bases and J dropped 4; count of bases not matched to a gene: 6. The CDR3 DNA follows: TGTGCCAGCAGCCCCCAAGCGGGAGGGCCAGATACGCAGTATTTT. As protein: CASSPQAGGPDTQYF.

This chain connects TRBV2 to TRBJ1-5; no definite D call. The germline CDR1 and CDR2 sequences are SNHLY and FYNNEI. The ends were cut back, 7 bases at V and 0 bases at J, with 13 bases in the middle. The CDR3 extends over 15 amino acids. The CDR3 protein is CASTGLTLSNQPQHF. The DNA for the CDR3 is TGTGCCAGCACAGGTCTGACCCTTAGCAATCAGCCCCAGCATTTT.

This chain uses TRBV5-6 with TRBJ2-2, with D unresolved. V lost 1 base, J lost 4 bases, and 5 bases lay in between. This CDR3 has 13 residues. Per germline, CDR1 SGHDT and CDR2 YYEEEE. CDR3 residues: CASSLQFTGELFF. CDR3 coding DNA: TGTGCCAGCAGCTTGCAGTTCACCGGGGAGCTGTTTTTT.

J is TRBJ2-5 and V is TRBV7-2; TRBD1 is a possible D gene (5 bases). The CDR3 runs 13 residues. V was cut by 4 bases and J by 2 bases, with 8 bases left in between. Germline assignment: CDR1 SGHTA and CDR2 FQGNSA. The CDR3 DNA reads as TGTGCCAGCAGCTACAACAGGCAAGAGACCCAGTACTTC. It translates to CASSYNRQETQYF. The full variable domain, its missing parts supplied by reference TRBV7-2 and TRBJ2-5, is GAGVSQSPSNKVTEKGKDVELRCDPISGHTALYWYRQSLGQGLEFLIYFQGNSAPDKSGLPSDRFSAERTGGSVSTLTIQRTQQEDSAVYLCASSYNRQETQYFGPGTRLLVL.